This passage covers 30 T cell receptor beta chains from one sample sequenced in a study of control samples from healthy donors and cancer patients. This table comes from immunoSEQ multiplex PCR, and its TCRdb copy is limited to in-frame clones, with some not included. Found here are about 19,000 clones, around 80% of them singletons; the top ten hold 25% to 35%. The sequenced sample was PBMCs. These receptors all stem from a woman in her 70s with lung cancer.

This CDR3 reads CASSRPGTGGSQPQHF. In DNA form, the CDR3 reads TGTGCCAGCAGTCGTCCCGGGACAGGGGGTTCACAGCCCCAGCATTTT. J is TRBJ1-5 and V is TRBV28, with TRBD1 identical over 11 bases. CDR1 MDHEN and CDR2 SYDVKM come from the germline V gene. J lost 7 bases, V lost 5 bases, and 10 bases had no gene match. The CDR3 is 16 residues long.

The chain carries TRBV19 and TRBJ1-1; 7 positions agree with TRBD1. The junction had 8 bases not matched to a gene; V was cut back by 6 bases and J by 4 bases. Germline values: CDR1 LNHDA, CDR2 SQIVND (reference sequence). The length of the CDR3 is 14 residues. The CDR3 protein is CASRSDRVGTEAFF. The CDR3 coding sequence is TGTGCCAGTAGATCTGACAGGGTCGGCACTGAAGCTTTCTTT.

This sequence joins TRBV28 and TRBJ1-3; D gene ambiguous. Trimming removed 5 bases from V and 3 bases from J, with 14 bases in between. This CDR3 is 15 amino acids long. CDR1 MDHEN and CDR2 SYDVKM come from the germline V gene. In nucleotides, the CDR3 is TGTGCCAGCAGTCCCCCGCAAACGCATGGAAACACCATATATTTT. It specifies CASSPPQTHGNTIYF.

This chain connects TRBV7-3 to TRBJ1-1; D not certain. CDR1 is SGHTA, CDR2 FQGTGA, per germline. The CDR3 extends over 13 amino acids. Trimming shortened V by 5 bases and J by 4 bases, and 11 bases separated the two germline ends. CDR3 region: CASSAAESTEAFF. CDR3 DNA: TGTGCCAGCAGCGCCGCGGAGAGCACTGAAGCTTTCTTT.

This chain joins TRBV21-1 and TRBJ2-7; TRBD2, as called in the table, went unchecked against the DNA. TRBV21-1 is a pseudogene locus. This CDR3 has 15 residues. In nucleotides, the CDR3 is TGTGCCAGCAGCAAATACGCGGGAGTAACTTACGAGCAGTACTTC. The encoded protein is CASSKYAGVTYEQYF.

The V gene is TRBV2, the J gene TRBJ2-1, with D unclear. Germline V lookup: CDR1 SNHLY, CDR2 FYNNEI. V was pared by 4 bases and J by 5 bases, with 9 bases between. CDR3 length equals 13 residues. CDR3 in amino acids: CASSAKYDNEQFF. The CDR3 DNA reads TGTGCCAGCAGTGCCAAGTACGACAATGAGCAGTTCTTC.

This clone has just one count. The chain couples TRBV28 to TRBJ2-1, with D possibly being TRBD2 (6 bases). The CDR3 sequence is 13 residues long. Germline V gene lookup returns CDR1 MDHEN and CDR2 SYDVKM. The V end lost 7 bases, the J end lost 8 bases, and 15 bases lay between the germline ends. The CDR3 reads CASTGGNGYEQFF. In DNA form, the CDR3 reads TGTGCCAGCACCGGAGGGAACGGCTATGAGCAGTTCTTC.

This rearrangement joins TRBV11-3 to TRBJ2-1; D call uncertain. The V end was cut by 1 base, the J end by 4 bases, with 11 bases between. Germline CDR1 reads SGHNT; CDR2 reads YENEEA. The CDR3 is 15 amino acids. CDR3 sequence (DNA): TGTGCCAGCAGCTTAGGGGCTACTAATTACAATGAGCAGTTCTTC. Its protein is CASSLGATNYNEQFF.

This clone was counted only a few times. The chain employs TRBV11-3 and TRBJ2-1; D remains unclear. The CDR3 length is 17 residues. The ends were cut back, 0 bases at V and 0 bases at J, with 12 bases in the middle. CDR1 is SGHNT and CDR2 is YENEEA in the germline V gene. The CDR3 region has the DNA TGTGCCAGCAGCTTAGATCGACCCCTGAGCTCCTACAATGAGCAGTTCTTC. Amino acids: CASSLDRPLSSYNEQFF.

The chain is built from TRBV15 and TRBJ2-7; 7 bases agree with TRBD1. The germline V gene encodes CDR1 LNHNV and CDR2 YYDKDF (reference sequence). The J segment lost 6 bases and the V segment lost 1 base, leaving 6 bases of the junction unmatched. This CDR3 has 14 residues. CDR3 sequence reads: CATSRGQGDGEQYF. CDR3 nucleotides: TGTGCCACCAGCAGAGGGCAGGGGGATGGCGAGCAGTACTTC.

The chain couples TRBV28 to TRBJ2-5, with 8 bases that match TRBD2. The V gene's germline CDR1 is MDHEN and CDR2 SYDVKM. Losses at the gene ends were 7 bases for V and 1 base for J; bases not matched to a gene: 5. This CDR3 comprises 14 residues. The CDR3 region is CASNLLAAQETQYF. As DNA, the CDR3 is TGTGCCAGCAATCTACTAGCGGCCCAAGAGACCCAGTACTTC.

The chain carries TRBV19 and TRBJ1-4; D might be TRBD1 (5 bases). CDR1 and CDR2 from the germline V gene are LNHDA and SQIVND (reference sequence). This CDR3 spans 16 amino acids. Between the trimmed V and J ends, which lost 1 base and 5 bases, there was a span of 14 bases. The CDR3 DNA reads TGTGCCAGTAGTATAGGGGGCGACAGAAACAATGAAAAACTGTTTTTT. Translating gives CASSIGGDRNNEKLFF.

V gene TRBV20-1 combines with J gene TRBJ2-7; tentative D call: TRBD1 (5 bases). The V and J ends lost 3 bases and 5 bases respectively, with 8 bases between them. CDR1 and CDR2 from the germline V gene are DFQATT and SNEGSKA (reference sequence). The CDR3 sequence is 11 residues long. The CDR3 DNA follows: TGCAGTGCTAGCTCAGGGAACGAGCAGTACTTC. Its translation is CSASSGNEQYF.

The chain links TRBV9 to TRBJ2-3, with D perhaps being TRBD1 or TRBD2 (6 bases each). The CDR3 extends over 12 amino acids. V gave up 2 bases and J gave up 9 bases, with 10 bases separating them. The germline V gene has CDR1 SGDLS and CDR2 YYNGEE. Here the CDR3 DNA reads TGTGCCAGCAGCGTGGGGGGCGCCACGCAGTATTTT. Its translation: CASSVGGATQYF.

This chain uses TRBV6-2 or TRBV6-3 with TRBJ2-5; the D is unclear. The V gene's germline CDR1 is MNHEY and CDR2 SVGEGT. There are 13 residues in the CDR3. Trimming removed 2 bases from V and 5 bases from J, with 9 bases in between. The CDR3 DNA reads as TGTGCCAGCAGTTACGGTGCCGTGGAGACCCAGTACTTC. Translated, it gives CASSYGAVETQYF.

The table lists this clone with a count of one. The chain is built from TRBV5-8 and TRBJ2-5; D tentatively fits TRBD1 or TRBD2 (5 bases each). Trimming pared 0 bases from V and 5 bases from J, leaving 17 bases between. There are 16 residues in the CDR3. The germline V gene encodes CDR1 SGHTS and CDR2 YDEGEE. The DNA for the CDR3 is TGTGCCAGCAGCTTGGGAGGGGCTTTTGAGATTGAGACCCAGTACTTC. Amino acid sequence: CASSLGGAFEIETQYF.

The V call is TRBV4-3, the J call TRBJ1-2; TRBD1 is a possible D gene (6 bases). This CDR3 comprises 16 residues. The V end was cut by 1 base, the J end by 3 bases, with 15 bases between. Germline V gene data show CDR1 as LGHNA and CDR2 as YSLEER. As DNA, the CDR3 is TGCGCCAGCAGCCAAGTGGGGGGCAGGGCCTACTATGGCTACACCTTC. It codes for CASSQVGGRAYYGYTF.

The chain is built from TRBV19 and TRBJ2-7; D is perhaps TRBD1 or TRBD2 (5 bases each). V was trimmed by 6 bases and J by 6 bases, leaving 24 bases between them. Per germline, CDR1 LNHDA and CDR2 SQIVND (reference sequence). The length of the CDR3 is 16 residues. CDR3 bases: TGTGCCAGTAGCAGGGTAACTAGTGACCTGGTAGGCGAGCAGTACTTC. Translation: CASSRVTSDLVGEQYF.

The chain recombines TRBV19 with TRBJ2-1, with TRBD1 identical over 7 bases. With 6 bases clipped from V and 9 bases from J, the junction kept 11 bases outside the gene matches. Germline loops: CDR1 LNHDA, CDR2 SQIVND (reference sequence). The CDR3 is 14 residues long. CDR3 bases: TGTGCCAGTAGAACAGGGGAAACATTAGGTGAGCAGTTCTTC. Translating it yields CASRTGETLGEQFF.

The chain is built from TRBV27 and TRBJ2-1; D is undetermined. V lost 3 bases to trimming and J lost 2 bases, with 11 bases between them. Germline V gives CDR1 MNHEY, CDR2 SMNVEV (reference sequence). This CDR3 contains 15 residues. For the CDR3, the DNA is TGTGCCAGCAGTTTTGCTCGGATCCCCTACAATGAGCAGTTCTTC. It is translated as CASSFARIPYNEQFF.

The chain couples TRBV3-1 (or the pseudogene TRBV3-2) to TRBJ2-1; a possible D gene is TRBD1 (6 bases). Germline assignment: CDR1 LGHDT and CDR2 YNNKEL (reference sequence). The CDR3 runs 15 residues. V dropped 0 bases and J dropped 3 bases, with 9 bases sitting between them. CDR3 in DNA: TGTGCCAGCAGCCAAGATCCAGGGGACTACAATGAGCAGTTCTTC. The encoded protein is CASSQDPGDYNEQFF.

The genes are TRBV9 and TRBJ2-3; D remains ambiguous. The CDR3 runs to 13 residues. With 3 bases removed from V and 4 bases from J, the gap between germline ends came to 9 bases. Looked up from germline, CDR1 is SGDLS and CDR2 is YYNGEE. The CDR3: CASSAESPDTQYF. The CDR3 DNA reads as TGTGCCAGCAGCGCAGAAAGTCCAGATACGCAGTATTTT.

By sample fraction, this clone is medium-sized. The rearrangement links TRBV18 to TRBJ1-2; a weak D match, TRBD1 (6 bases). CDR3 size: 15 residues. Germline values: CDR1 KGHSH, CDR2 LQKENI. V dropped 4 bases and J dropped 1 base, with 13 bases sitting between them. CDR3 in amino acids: CASSLIAGDNYGYTF. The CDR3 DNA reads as TGTGCCAGCTCACTGATTGCAGGGGATAACTATGGCTACACCTTC.

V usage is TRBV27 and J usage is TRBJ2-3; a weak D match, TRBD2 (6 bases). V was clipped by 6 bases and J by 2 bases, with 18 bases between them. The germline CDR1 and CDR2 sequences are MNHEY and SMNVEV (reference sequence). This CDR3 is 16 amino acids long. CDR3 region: CASRSEDYSPTDTQYF. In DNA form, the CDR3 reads TGTGCCAGCAGATCCGAGGACTACTCACCCACAGATACGCAGTATTTT.

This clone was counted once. The CDR3 protein is CATSDPSAYKLRRGRYEQYF. In DNA form, the CDR3 reads TGTGCCACCAGTGATCCCTCCGCGTACAAGTTGCGACGAGGGCGGTACGAGCAGTACTTC. The chain is built from TRBV24-1 and TRBJ2-7; D is possibly TRBD2 (5 bases). The V and J ends lost 3 bases and 4 bases respectively, with 30 bases between them. Germline V gene data show CDR1 as KGHDR and CDR2 as SFDVKD. The CDR3 runs 20 residues.

The CDR3 DNA is TGCGCCAGCAGACCCGAAGACCCGTATGGCTACACCTTC. Its protein product is CASRPEDPYGYTF. The gene calls are TRBV5-1 and TRBJ1-2; D not resolved. This CDR3 is 13 amino acids long. The V gene's germline CDR1 is SGHRS and CDR2 YFSETQ. The germline V and J ends were trimmed by 5 bases and 5 bases, with 13 bases remaining between them. Variable domain in full (rest from reference TRBV5-1 and TRBJ1-2): KAGVTQTPRYLIKTRGQQVTLSCSPISGHRSVSWYQQTPGQGLQFLFEYFSETQRNKGNFPGRFSGRQFSNSRSEMNVSTLELGDSALYLCASRPEDPYGYTFGSGTRLTVV.

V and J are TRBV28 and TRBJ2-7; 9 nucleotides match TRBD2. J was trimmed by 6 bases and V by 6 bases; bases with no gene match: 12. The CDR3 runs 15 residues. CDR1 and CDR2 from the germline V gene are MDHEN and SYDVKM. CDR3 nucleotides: TGTGCCAGCAGCGTCGGAGGGCTAGCGGGACTCGAGCAGTACTTC. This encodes CASSVGGLAGLEQYF.

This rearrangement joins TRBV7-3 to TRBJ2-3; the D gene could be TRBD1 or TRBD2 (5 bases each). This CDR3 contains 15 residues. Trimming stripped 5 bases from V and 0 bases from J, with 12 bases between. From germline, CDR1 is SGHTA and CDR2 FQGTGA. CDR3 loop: CASSPGTYSTDTQYF. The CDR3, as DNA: TGTGCCAGCAGCCCCGGGACCTACAGCACAGATACGCAGTATTTT.

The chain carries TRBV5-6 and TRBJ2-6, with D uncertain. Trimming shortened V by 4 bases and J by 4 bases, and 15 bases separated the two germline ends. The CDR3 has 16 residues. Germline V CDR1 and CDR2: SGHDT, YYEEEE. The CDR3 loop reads CASSGWASTGANVLTF. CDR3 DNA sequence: TGTGCCAGCAGCGGGTGGGCCTCCACAGGGGCCAACGTCCTGACTTTC.

The CDR3 bases are TGCGCCAGCAGCTTGGCCACGGGGGCGGCAGATACGCAGTATTTT. Translation gives CASSLATGAADTQYF. The J gene is TRBJ2-3, the V gene TRBV5-1; D is tentatively TRBD1 or TRBD2 (6 bases each). This CDR3 contains 15 residues. V dropped 0 bases and J dropped 4 bases, with 12 bases sitting between them. Germline values: CDR1 SGHRS, CDR2 YFSETQ. The full variable domain, with the rest looked up from reference TRBV5-1 and TRBJ2-3, is KAGVTQTPRYLIKTRGQQVTLSCSPISGHRSVSWYQQTPGQGLQFLFEYFSETQRNKGNFPGRFSGRQFSNSRSEMNVSTLELGDSALYLCASSLATGAADTQYFGPGTRLTVL.